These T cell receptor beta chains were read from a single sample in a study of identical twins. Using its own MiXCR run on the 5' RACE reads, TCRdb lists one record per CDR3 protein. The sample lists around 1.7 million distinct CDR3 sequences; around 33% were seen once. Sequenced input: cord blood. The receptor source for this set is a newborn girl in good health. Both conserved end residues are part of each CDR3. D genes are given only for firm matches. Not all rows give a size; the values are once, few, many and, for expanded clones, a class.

CASSFYRGFSDTQYF	TGTGCCAGCAGTTTTTATCGAGGTTTCTCCGATACGCAGTATTTT	-	few	TRBV27	TRBJ2-3
CASSFITGGIDTQYF	TGTGCCAGCAGTTTCATAACGGGGGGAATAGATACGCAGTATTTT	TRBD2	few	TRBV12-3/TRBV12-4	TRBJ2-3
CASNRDPSYEQYF	TGTGCCAGCAACAGGGACCCTTCCTACGAGCAGTACTTC	-	few	TRBV2	TRBJ2-7
CASSPLAATSTDTQYF	TGTGCCAGCAGCCCGCTAGCGGCGACCTCCACAGATACGCAGTATTTT	TRBD2	few	TRBV7-9	TRBJ2-3
CASSPYRTSEETQYF	TGTGCCAGCAGCCCGTATCGGACTAGCGAAGAGACCCAGTACTTC	TRBD2	few	TRBV3-1	TRBJ2-5
CAISDRGRPPWGLVHEQFF	TGTGCCATCAGTGATAGGGGCAGGCCGCCTTGGGGACTAGTCCATGAGCAGTTCTTC	TRBD2	-	TRBV10-3	TRBJ2-1
CSARVSSGRSTDTQYF	TGCAGTGCTAGGGTCTCAAGCGGGAGAAGCACAGATACGCAGTATTTT	TRBD2	-	TRBV20-1	TRBJ2-3
CASRPTGNDGYTF	TGTGCCAGCCGCCCGACAGGGAATGATGGCTACACCTTC	TRBD1	few	TRBV6-4	TRBJ1-2
CASSWTQGKRLSNTIYF	TGTGCCAGCAGTTGGACTCAGGGAAAACGCTTATCCAACACCATATATTTT	-	few	TRBV12-3/TRBV12-4	TRBJ1-3
CSAAGTENYGYTF	TGCAGTGCTGCCGGGACAGAGAACTATGGCTACACCTTC	TRBD1	many	TRBV20-1	TRBJ1-2
CASSGTSTTETQYF	TGTGCCAGCAGCGGAACAAGCACGACAGAGACCCAGTACTTC	-	few	TRBV2	TRBJ2-5
CASSFDRVGGRDTQYF	TGCGCCAGCAGCTTTGACAGGGTCGGAGGGAGAGATACGCAGTATTTT	-	many	TRBV5-1	TRBJ2-3
CATSDSDRGLEDTQYF	TGTGCCACCAGTGACTCGGACAGGGGGCTTGAAGATACGCAGTATTTT	TRBD1	few	TRBV24-1	TRBJ2-3
CASSETLDSSNQPQHF	TGTGCCAGCAGTGAAACCCTGGACAGTAGCAATCAGCCCCAGCATTTT	-	-	TRBV2	TRBJ1-5
CASSTSGGKTQYF	TGTGCCAGCAGCACGTCAGGCGGAAAGACCCAGTACTTC	-	-	TRBV11-2	TRBJ2-5
CASKLRGGQETQYF	TGTGCCAGCAAGTTAAGGGGGGGGCAAGAGACCCAGTACTTC	-	-	TRBV2	TRBJ2-5
CASSVAGGFPYEQYF	TGTGCCAGCAGCGTAGCGGGAGGATTTCCCTACGAGCAGTACTTC	TRBD2	-	TRBV9	TRBJ2-7
CASSFLLAGAYEQYF	TGTGCCAGCAGTTTTCTCCTAGCGGGAGCCTACGAGCAGTACTTC	TRBD2	-	TRBV12-3/TRBV12-4	TRBJ2-7
CASTMTASTDTQYF	TGTGCCAGCACCATGACAGCGAGCACAGATACGCAGTATTTT	-	few	TRBV2	TRBJ2-3
CASRTGWDTDTQYF	TGTGCCAGCAGGACAGGGTGGGACACAGATACGCAGTATTTT	TRBD1	-	TRBV12-3/TRBV12-4	TRBJ2-3
CASNDGSPYNEQFF	TGCGCCAGCAACGACGGGAGTCCCTACAATGAGCAGTTCTTC	-	few	TRBV5-1	TRBJ2-1
CASSLQLAGVAGELFF	TGTGCCAGCAGCCTCCAACTAGCGGGAGTTGCCGGGGAGCTGTTTTTT	TRBD2	-	TRBV6-5	TRBJ2-2
CASKVTGGPEAFF	TGTGCCAGCAAAGTGACAGGAGGTCCTGAAGCTTTCTTT	-	few	TRBV12-3/TRBV12-4	TRBJ1-1
CANSYGTLVDIQYF	TGCGCCAACAGTTACGGGACTTTAGTGGACATTCAGTACTTC	-	once	TRBV4-1	TRBJ2-4
CASSVAFQGEQFF	TGTGCCAGCAGCGTAGCCTTCCAGGGTGAGCAGTTCTTC	-	-	TRBV9	TRBJ2-1
CSARALGSAGSLTDTQYF	TGCAGTGCTAGAGCATTGGGCTCAGCGGGAAGTCTCACAGATACGCAGTATTTT	TRBD2	few	TRBV20-1	TRBJ2-3
CASSRGRAETNEQFF	TGTGCCAGCAGCAGGGGACGGGCGGAAACCAATGAGCAGTTCTTC	-	many	TRBV3-1	TRBJ2-1
CAGSLYPSTRVNEQYF	TGTGCCGGCAGCTTATACCCAAGTACTAGGGTGAATGAGCAGTACTTC	-	-	TRBV11-2	TRBJ2-5
CASSAGQRQETQYF	TGCGCCAGCAGCGCAGGTCAGAGACAAGAGACCCAGTACTTC	-	few	TRBV5-1	TRBJ2-5
CSARDPSGPSRSYNEQFF	TGCAGTGCTAGAGATCCCAGCGGCCCGAGCCGGTCCTACAATGAGCAGTTCTTC	-	-	TRBV20-1	TRBJ2-1
CASSQVRGLAISTDTQYF	TGTGCCAGCAGCCAGGTGCGGGGACTAGCGATTAGCACAGATACGCAGTATTTT	TRBD2	few	TRBV3-1	TRBJ2-3
CASSFRGFGDTQYF	TGTGCCAGCAGTTTTAGGGGGTTTGGGGATACGCAGTATTTT	-	-	TRBV28	TRBJ2-3
CSVDTGVRVADAFF	TGCAGCGTTGATACAGGGGTGCGGGTAGCTGACGCTTTCTTT	TRBD1	-	TRBV29-1	TRBJ1-1
CASSLFKKETQYF	TGCGCCAGCAGCTTGTTCAAGAAAGAGACCCAGTACTTC	-	-	TRBV5-1	TRBJ2-5
CASNFRAGGLETQYF	TGTGCCAGCAATTTTCGAGCGGGGGGGCTGGAGACCCAGTACTTC	TRBD2	-	TRBV12-3/TRBV12-4	TRBJ2-5
CASSKARLRNQPQHF	TGTGCCAGCAGCAAAGCACGGTTGAGAAATCAGCCCCAGCATTTT	-	few	TRBV21-1	TRBJ1-5
CSATYSGKETQYF	TGCAGTGCTACCTATAGCGGAAAAGAGACCCAGTACTTC	-	few	TRBV20-1	TRBJ2-5
CSARPLAGGSEDTQYF	TGCAGTGCTAGGCCCCTAGCGGGAGGGAGTGAGGATACGCAGTATTTT	TRBD2	few	TRBV20-1	TRBJ2-3
CASSLVATGNTGELFF	TGTGCCAGCAGCTTAGTCGCGACAGGGAACACCGGGGAGCTGTTTTTT	-	few	TRBV7-9	TRBJ2-2
CASSFGSAGGTTDTQYF	TGCGCCAGCAGCTTTGGTTCAGCGGGAGGTACGACAGATACGCAGTATTTT	TRBD2	once	TRBV5-1	TRBJ2-3
CASSGGFRYEQYF	TGTGCCAGCAGTGGAGGGTTTAGGTACGAGCAGTACTTC	-	-	TRBV25-1	TRBJ2-7
CASSPGQGADQFF	TGTGCCAGCAGCCCGGGACAGGGGGCCGATCAGTTCTTC	TRBD1	-	TRBV16	TRBJ2-1
CAITASGTDTQYF	TGTGCCATCACCGCTAGCGGCACAGATACGCAGTATTTT	-	few	TRBV10-3	TRBJ2-3
CSARDVGRVDYGYTF	TGCAGTGCTAGAGATGTGGGCAGGGTCGACTATGGCTACACCTTC	-	-	TRBV20-1	TRBJ1-2
CASSYRTSGRSSEQYF	TGTGCCAGCAGTTACCGGACTAGCGGGAGAAGTAGCGAGCAGTACTTC	TRBD2	few	TRBV6-5	TRBJ2-7
CSARGRYPLRETQYF	TGCAGTGCTAGAGGGAGGTACCCCCTTCGCGAGACCCAGTACTTC	-	-	TRBV20-1	TRBJ2-5
CAWSVRGSGGARTGELFF	TGTGCCTGGAGTGTACGGGGGAGCGGGGGGGCGCGGACCGGGGAGCTGTTTTTT	TRBD2	-	TRBV30	TRBJ2-2
CSARYGQGNSPLHF	TGCAGTGCTAGATACGGACAGGGTAATTCACCCCTCCACTTT	TRBD1	-	TRBV20-1	TRBJ1-6
CASSSQAGTGEQYF	TGTGCCAGCAGTTCCCAAGCGGGAACGGGTGAGCAGTACTTC	TRBD2	-	TRBV12-3/TRBV12-4	TRBJ2-7
CASSVLSGGEFTGELFF	TGTGCCAGCAGCGTATTATCAGGGGGCGAATTCACCGGGGAGCTGTTTTTT	TRBD1	-	TRBV9	TRBJ2-2
CASSVGGLADSYEQYF	TGTGCCAGCAGTGTTGGGGGACTAGCGGACTCCTACGAGCAGTACTTC	TRBD2	few	TRBV2	TRBJ2-7
CASSLELATNQPQHF	TGTGCCAGCAGTTTGGAACTAGCCACCAATCAGCCCCAGCATTTT	-	-	TRBV28	TRBJ1-5
CASSTGEETQYF	TGTGCCAGCAGTACAGGGGAAGAGACCCAGTACTTC	TRBD1	-	TRBV2	TRBJ2-5